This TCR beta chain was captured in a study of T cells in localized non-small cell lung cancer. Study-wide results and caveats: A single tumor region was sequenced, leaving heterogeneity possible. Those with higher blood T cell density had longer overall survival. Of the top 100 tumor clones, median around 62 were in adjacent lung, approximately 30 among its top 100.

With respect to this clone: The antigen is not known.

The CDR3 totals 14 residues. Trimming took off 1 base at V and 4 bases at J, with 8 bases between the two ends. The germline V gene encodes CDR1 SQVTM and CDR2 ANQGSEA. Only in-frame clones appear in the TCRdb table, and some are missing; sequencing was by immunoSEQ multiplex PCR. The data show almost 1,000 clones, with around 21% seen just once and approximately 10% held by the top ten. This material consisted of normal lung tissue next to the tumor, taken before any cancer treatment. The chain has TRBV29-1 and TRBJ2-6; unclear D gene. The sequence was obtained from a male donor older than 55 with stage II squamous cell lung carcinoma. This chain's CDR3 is CSVEGASGANVLTF. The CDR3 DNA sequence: TGCAGCGTTGAAGGTGCGAGCGGGGCCAACGTCCTGACTTTC. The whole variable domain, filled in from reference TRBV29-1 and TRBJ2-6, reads SAVISQKPSRDICQRGTSLTIQCQVDSQVTMMFWYRQQPGQSLTLIATANQGSEATYESGFVIDKFPISRPNLTFSTLTVSNMSPEDSSIYLCSVEGASGANVLTFGAGSRLTVL.